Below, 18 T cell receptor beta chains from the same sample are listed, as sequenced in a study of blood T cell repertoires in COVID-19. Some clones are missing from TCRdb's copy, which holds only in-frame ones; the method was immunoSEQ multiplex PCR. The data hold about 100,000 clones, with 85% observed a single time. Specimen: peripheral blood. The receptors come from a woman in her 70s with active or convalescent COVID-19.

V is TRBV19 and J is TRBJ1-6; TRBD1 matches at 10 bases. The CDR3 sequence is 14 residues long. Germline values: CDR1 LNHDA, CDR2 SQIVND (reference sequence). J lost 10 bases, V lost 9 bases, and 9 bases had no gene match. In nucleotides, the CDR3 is TGTGCCAGCCGAACCGGGACAGGGGCCTCACCCCTCCACTTT. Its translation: CASRTGTGASPLHF.

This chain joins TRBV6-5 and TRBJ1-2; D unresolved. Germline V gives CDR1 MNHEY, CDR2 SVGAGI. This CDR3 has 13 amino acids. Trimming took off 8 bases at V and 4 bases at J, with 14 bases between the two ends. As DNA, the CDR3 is TGTGCCAGCTCGCGGGGAGGAGGCTATGGCTACACCTTC. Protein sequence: CASSRGGGYGYTF.

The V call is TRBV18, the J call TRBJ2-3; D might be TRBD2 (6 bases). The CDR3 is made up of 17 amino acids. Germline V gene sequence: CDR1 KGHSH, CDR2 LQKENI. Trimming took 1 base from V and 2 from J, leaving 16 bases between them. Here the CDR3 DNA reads TGTGCCAGCTCACCACTAACTAGCTCCCTGAACACAGATACGCAGTATTTT. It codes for CASSPLTSSLNTDTQYF.

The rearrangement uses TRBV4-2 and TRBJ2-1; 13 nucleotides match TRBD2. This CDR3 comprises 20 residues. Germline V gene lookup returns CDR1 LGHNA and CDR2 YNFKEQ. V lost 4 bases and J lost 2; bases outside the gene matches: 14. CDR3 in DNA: TGTGCCAGCAGCCCCAGGACTAGCGGGAGATCTAAGAGTACCTACAATGAGCAGTTCTTC. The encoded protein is CASSPRTSGRSKSTYNEQFF.

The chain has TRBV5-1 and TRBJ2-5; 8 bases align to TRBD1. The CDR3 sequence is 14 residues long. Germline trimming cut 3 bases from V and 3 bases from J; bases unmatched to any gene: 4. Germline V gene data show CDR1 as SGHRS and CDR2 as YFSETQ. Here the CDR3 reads CASSSGTGKETQYF. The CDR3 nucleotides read TGCGCCAGCAGCTCAGGGACAGGAAAAGAGACCCAGTACTTC.

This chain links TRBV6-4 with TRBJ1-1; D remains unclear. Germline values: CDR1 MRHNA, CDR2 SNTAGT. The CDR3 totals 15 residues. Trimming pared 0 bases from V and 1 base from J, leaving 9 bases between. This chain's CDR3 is CASSDSRVKNTEAFF. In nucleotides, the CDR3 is TGTGCCAGCAGTGACTCGAGGGTCAAGAACACTGAAGCTTTCTTT.

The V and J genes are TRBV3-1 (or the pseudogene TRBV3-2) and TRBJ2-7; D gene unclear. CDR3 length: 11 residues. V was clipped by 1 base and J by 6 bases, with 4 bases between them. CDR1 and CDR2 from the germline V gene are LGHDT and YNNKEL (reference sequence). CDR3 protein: CASSQAGEQYF. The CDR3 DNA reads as TGTGCCAGCAGCCAAGCGGGCGAGCAGTACTTC.

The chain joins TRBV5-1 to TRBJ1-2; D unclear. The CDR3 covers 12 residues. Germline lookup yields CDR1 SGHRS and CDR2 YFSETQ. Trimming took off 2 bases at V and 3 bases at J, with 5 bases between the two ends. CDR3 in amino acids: CASSFPDYGYTF. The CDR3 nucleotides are TGCGCCAGCAGCTTTCCAGACTATGGCTACACCTTC.

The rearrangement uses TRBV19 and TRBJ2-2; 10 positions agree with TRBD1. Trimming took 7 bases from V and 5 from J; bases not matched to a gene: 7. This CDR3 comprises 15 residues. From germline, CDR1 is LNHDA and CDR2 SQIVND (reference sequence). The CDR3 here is CASTFRDRGTGELFF. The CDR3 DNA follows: TGTGCCAGTACCTTCCGGGACAGGGGTACCGGGGAGCTGTTTTTT.

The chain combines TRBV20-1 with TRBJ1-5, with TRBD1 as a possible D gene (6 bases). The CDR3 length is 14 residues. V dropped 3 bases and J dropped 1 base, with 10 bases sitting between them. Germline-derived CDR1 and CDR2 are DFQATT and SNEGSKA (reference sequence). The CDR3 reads CSASQQGSNQPQHF. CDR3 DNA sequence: TGCAGTGCTAGTCAACAGGGAAGCAATCAGCCCCAGCATTTT.

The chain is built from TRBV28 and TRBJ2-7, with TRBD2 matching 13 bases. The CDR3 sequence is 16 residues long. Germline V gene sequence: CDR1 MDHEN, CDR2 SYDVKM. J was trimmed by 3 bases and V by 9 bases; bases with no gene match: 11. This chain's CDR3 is CASAGLAGTNSYEQYF. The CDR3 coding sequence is TGTGCCAGTGCGGGACTAGCGGGAACAAACAGCTACGAGCAGTACTTC.

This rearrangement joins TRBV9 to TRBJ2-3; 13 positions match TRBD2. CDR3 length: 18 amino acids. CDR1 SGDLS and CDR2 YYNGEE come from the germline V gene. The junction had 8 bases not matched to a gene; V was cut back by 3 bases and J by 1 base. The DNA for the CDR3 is TGTGCCAGCAGCGGCCCTACTAGCGGGAGGGTCGGCACAGATACGCAGTATTTT. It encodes CASSGPTSGRVGTDTQYF.

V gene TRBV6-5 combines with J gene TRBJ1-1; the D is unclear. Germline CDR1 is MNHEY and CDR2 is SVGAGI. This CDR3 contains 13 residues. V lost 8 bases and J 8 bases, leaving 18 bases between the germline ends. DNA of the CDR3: TGTGCCAGCTTCTCAACTTCGCCCCGAGAAGCTTTCTTT. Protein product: CASFSTSPREAFF.

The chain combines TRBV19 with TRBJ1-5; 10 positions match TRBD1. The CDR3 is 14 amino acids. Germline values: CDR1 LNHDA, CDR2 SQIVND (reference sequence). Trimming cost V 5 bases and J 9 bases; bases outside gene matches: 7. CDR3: CASSRTGGVWPQHF. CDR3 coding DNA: TGTGCCAGTAGTCGGACAGGGGGAGTCTGGCCCCAGCATTTT.

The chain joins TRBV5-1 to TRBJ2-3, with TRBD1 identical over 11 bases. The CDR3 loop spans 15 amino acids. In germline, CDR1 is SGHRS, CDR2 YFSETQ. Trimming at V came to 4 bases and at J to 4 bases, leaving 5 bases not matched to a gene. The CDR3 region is CASSPTGQGADTQYF. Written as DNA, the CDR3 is TGCGCCAGCAGCCCTACGGGACAGGGGGCAGATACGCAGTATTTT. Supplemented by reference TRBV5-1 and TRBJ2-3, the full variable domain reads KAGVTQTPRYLIKTRGQQVTLSCSPISGHRSVSWYQQTPGQGLQFLFEYFSETQRNKGNFPGRFSGRQFSNSRSEMNVSTLELGDSALYLCASSPTGQGADTQYFGPGTRLTVL.

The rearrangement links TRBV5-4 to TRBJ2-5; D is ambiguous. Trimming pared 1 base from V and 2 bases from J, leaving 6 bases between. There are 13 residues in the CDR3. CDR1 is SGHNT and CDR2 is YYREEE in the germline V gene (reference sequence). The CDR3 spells CASSLTAQETQYF. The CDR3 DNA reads TGTGCCAGCAGCTTGACAGCACAAGAGACCCAGTACTTC.

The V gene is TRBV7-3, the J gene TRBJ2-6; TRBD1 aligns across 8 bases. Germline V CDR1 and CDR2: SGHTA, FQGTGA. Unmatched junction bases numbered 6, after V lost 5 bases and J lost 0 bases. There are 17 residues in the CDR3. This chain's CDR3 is CASSLTGTGSGANVLTF. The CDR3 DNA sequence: TGTGCCAGCAGCCTCACCGGGACAGGCTCTGGGGCCAACGTCCTGACTTTC.

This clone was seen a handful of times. The CDR3 nucleotides read TGTGCCAGCAGCTTAAATTCCAGGGGGAGTGAAAAACTGTTTTTT. It codes for CASSLNSRGSEKLFF. The chain employs TRBV7-6 and TRBJ1-4; 7 nucleotides agree with TRBD1. V was pared by 2 bases and J by 7 bases, with 7 bases of the junction left unmatched. CDR1 and CDR2 from the germline V gene are SGHVS and FNYEAQ. The CDR3 contains 15 residues.